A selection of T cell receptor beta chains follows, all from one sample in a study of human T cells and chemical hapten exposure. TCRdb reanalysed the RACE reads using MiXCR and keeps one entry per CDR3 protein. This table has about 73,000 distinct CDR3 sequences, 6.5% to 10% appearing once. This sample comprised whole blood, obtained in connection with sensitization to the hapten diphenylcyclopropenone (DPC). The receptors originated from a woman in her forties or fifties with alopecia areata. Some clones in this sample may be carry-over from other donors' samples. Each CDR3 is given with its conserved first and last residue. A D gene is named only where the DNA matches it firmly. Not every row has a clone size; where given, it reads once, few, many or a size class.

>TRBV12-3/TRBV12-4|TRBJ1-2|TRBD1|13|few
CASAGTGDYGYTF
TGTGCCAGCGCCGGGACAGGCGACTATGGCTACACCTTC
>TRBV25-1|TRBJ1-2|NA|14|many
CASSEWTATLGYTF
TGTGCCAGCAGTGAATGGACTGCAACTTTAGGCTACACCTTC
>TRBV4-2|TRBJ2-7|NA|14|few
CASAEGQGAYEQYF
TGTGCCAGCGCCGAGGGCCAGGGTGCCTACGAGCAGTACTTC
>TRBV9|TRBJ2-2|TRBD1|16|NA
CASSARTGGSSGELFF
TGTGCCAGCAGCGCGCGGACAGGGGGCAGTTCCGGGGAGCTGTTTTTT
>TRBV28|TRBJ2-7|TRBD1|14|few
CASSFGTGGYEQYF
TGTGCCAGCAGTTTTGGGACAGGGGGCTACGAGCAGTACTTC
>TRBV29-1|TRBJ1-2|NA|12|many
CSVEPGGYGYTF
TGCAGCGTTGAACCAGGCGGATATGGCTACACCTTC
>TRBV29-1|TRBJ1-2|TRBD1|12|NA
CSGQGVGYGYTF
TGCAGCGGACAGGGAGTAGGCTATGGCTACACCTTC
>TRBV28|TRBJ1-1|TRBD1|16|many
CASSLDRGRGNTEAFF
TGTGCCAGCAGTTTAGACAGGGGTCGGGGCAACACTGAAGCTTTCTTT
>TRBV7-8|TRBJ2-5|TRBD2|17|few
CASSLALGRIRGETQYF
TGTGCCAGCAGCTTAGCGCTCGGGAGGATCCGCGGAGAGACCCAGTACTTC
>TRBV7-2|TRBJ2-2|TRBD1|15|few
CASSSPQGATGELFF
TGTGCCAGCAGCTCACCGCAGGGGGCCACCGGGGAGCTGTTTTTT
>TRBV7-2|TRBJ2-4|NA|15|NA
CASSLALFQGHIQYF
TGTGCCAGCAGCTTAGCGCTCTTTCAGGGACACATTCAGTACTTC
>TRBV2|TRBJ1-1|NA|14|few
CASSGRQTDTEAFF
TGTGCCAGCAGTGGTAGACAGACCGACACTGAAGCTTTCTTT
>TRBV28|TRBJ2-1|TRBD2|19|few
CASSSGLAGGPTTYNEQFF
TGTGCCAGCAGCTCCGGACTAGCGGGAGGCCCGACGACCTACAATGAGCAGTTCTTC
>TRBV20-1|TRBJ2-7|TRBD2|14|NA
CSAASGGARHEQYF
TGCAGTGCGGCTAGCGGGGGCGCGAGACACGAGCAGTACTTC
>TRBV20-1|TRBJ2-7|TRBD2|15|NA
CSGGLAGGLRAEQYF
TGCAGTGGTGGACTAGCGGGAGGGTTGAGGGCCGAGCAGTACTTC
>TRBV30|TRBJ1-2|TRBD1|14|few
CAWSVAGGSYGYTF
TGTGCCTGGAGTGTGGCAGGGGGCAGCTATGGCTACACCTTC
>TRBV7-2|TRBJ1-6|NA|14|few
CASSSAPVNSPLHF
TGTGCCAGCAGCTCGGCACCGGTAAACTCACCCCTCCACTTT
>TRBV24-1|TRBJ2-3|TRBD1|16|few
CATSDLNRGYTDTQYF
TGTGCCACCAGTGATTTGAACAGGGGCTACACAGATACGCAGTATTTT
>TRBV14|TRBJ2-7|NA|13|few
CASSQARRSEQYF
TGTGCCAGCAGCCAAGCCCGTAGGAGCGAGCAGTACTTC
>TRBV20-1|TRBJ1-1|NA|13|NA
CSAPRRGSPEAFF
TGCAGTGCTCCCCGACGAGGCTCCCCTGAAGCTTTCTTT
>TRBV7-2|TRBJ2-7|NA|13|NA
CASSLTWVHEQYF
TGTGCCAGCAGCTTAACGTGGGTCCACGAGCAGTACTTC
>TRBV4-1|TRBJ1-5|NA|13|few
CASSQVLGQPQHF
TGCGCCAGCAGCCAAGTTTTGGGTCAGCCCCAGCATTTT
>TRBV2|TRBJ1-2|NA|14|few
CASRGEGRANGYTF
TGTGCCAGCAGGGGTGAGGGCAGGGCGAATGGCTACACCTTC
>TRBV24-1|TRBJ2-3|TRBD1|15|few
CATSDTGTGEDTQYF
TGTGCCACCAGTGACACCGGGACAGGGGAAGATACGCAGTATTTT
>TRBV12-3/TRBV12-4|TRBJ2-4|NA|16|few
CASSLTQPGDGNIQYF
TGTGCCAGCAGTTTAACCCAACCCGGCGACGGAAACATTCAGTACTTC
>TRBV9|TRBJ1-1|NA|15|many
CASSPRALQNTEAFF
TGTGCCAGCAGCCCCAGAGCACTACAGAACACTGAAGCTTTCTTT
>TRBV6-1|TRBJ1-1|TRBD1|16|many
CASTWYLRDRNTEAFF
TGTGCCAGCACGTGGTATTTACGGGACAGGAACACTGAAGCTTTCTTT
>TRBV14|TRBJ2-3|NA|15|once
CASSPSGGAGNTQYF
TGTGCCAGCAGCCCCTCGGGCGGGGCGGGGAATACGCAGTATTTT
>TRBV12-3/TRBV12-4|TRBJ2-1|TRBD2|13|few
CASSPLAGGRQFF
TGTGCCAGCAGTCCATTAGCGGGGGGGCGGCAGTTCTTC
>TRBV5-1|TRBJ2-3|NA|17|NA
CASSPSHGGLNTDTQYF
TGCGCCAGCAGCCCATCCCATGGGGGACTGAACACAGATACGCAGTATTTT
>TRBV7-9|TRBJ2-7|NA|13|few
CASSLSISYEQYF
TGTGCCAGCAGCTTGAGTATCTCCTACGAGCAGTACTTC
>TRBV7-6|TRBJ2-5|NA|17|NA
CASSLTPPSGMGETQYF
TGTGCCAGCAGCTTAACCCCCCCGAGTGGGATGGGGGAGACCCAGTACTTC